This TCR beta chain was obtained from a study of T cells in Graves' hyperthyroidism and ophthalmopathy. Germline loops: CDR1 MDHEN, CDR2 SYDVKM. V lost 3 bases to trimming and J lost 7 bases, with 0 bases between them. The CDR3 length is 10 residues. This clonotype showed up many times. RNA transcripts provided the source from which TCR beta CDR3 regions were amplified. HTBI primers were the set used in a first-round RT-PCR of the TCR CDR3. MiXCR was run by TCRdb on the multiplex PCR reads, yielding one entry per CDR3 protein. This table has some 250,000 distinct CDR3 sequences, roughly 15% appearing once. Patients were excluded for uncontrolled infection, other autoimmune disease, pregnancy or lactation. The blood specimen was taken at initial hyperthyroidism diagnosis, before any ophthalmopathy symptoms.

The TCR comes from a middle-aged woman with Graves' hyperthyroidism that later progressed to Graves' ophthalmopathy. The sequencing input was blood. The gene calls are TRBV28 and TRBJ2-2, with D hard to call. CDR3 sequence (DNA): TGTGCCAGCAGTTTCGGGGAGCTGTTTTTT. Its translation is CASSFGELFF.